This T cell receptor (beta chain) was captured by sequencing in a study of T-cell memory formation after mild COVID-19 (dated by TCRdb to about 2021). A note on the overall study: TCR sequence clusters from the two donors were largely donor specific. The cohort comprised two young, previously healthy adult volunteers, one female and one male. In two donors, T-cell clones that expanded and contracted after mild COVID-19 were followed by sequencing TCRalpha and TCRbeta repertoires longitudinally. On the study overall, not on this receptor specifically: Contracting CD4+ clones turned up mainly in the CM and EM memory subsets, whereas EMRA was where CD8+ clones were enriched. The study included only a couple of mild cases, and larger cohorts that include severe cases with pre-infection samples were judged to be necessary. Clones that contracted from day 15 to 85 showed balanced CD4/CD8 phenotypes, whereas a second wave of clones that expanded from day 15 to 37 leaned towards CD4+. Some responding clones were found in pre-infection memory, which suggests that pre-existing cross-reactive memory T cells took part in the SARS-CoV-2 response. SARS-CoV-2 specificity of the second-wave clones peaking on day 37 was not confirmed.

Ficoll-Paque density gradient centrifugation was used to isolate PBMCs. Instrument on record: Illumina NovaSeq 6000. TCRalpha and TCRbeta cDNA libraries were constructed by 5'RACE with constant-segment primers, with sample barcodes and unique molecular identifiers being introduced. RNA was extracted from every sample with Trizol reagent. The libraries were amplified in two PCR steps, and the second step added a second sample barcode and Illumina TruSeq adapters. Sequencing of the libraries was done on an Illumina NovaSeq, producing 2 x 150 bp paired-end reads. The source study handled its data this way. Reads were demultiplexed and collapsed into UMI-guided consensus sequences with migec v1.2.7. With mixcr v2.1.11, UMI consensuses were aligned to TRA and TRB V and J templates and assembled into clonotypes. A clonotype was counted as expanded or contracted only if both edgeR and NoisET called the change significant, with noise models trained on biological replicates. edgeR calls used a false discovery rate-adjusted p below 0.01 and a log2 fold-change threshold of 1. PCA with hierarchical clustering of max-normalized trajectories of the 1000 most abundant clonotypes was used as exploratory dynamics analysis. Separately sequenced CD4+ and CD8+ repertoires were used to assign a CD4 or CD8 phenotype to each responding clone. TCRdb trimmed public reads at Q25 via fastp, called clones via MiXCR and kept in-frame beta chains. Each CDR3 protein gets just one entry, which takes the most common genes and DNA from the rows behind it. TCRdb's processing, not the authors', yielded these V and J calls. This sample holds approximately 450,000 distinct CDR3 sequences; about 20% were observed only once. The ten biggest clones cover more than 9% of the sample.

In regard to this clonotype: This receptor's antigen is unknown. No base quality information exists; no much larger clone differs at one position.

The sample was PBMCs or a T cell subset sorted from them (not recorded which). The sequence came from an adult woman who had mild COVID-19 (a few samples of this study predate the infection). The sample titles of this study are shuffled in the database, so cell type and time point are left out; the donor was told from shared clones.

The nucleotide sequence reads TGTGCCAGCAGTTATGAGAGAAATGAGGGCTACACCTTC. Its amino acids are CASSYERNEGYTF. The sequence joins TRBV6-5 to TRBJ1-2; there is no confident call for the D gene. Measured from the cysteine to the phenylalanine, the CDR3 is 13 residues long. Solely the CDR3 DNA is kept, with 39 bases framed from the first base. The germline V gene provides CDR1 MNHEY and CDR2 SVGAGI. V is cut by 3 bases and J by 8 bases, and the space between the germline ends is 13 bases.